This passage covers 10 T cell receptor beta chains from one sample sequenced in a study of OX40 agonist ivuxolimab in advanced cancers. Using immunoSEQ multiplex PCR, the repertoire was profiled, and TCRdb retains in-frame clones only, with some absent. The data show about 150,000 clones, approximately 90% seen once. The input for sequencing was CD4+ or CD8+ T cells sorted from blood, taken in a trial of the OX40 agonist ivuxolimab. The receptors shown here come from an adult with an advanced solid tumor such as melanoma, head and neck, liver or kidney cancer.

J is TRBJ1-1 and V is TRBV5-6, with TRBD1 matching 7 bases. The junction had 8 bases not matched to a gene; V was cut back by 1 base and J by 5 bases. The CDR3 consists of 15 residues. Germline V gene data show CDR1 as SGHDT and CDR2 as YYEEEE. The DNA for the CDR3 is TGTGCCAGCAGCTTGATACAGGGGAGGGGAACTGAAGCTTTCTTT. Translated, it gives CASSLIQGRGTEAFF. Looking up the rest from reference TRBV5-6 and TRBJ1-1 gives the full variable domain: DAGVTQSPTHLIKTRGQQVTLRCSPKSGHDTVSWYQQALGQGPQFIFQYYEEEERQRGNFPDRFSGHQFPNYSSELNVNALLLGDSALYLCASSLIQGRGTEAFFGQGTRLTVV.

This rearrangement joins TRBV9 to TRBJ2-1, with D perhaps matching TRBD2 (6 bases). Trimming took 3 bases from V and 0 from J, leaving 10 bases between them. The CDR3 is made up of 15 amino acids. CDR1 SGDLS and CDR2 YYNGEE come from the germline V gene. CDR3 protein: CASSAGGSSYNEQFF. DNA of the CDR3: TGTGCCAGCAGCGCCGGAGGGAGCTCCTACAATGAGCAGTTCTTC.

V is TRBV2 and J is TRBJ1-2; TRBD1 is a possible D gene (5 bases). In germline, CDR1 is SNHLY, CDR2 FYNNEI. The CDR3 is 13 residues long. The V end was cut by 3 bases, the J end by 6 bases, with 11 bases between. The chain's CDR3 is CASSDRVSDGYTF. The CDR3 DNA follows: TGTGCCAGCAGTGACAGGGTGTCTGATGGCTACACCTTC.

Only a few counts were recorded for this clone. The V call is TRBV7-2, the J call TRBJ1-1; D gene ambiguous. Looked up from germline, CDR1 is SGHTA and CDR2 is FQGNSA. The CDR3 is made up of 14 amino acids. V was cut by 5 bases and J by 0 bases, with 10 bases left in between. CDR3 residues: CASSVSLLNTEAFF. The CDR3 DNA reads TGTGCCAGCAGCGTAAGCCTACTGAACACTGAAGCTTTCTTT.

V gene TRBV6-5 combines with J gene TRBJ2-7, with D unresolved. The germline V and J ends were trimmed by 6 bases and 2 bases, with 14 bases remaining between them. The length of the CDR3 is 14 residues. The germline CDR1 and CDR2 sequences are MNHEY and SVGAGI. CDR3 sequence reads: CASRKKKTTYEQYF. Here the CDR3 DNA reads TGTGCCAGCAGAAAAAAAAAGACGACCTACGAGCAGTACTTC.

This CDR3 reads CASGLGLAGGRVYF. Written as DNA, the CDR3 is TGTGCCAGCGGATTGGGACTAGCGGGGGGCAGGGTGTACTTC. The gene calls are TRBV6-5 and TRBJ2-5; 15 nucleotides agree with TRBD2. V dropped 8 bases and J dropped 13; count of bases not matched to a gene: 11. CDR3 length: 14 amino acids. Germline V gene lookup returns CDR1 MNHEY and CDR2 SVGAGI.

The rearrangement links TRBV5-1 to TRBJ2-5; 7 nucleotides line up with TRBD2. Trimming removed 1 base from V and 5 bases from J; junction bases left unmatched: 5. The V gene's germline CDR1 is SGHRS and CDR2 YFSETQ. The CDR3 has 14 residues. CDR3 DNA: TGCGCCAGCAGCTTGCGCGGGAGCGGCGAGACCCAGTACTTC. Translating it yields CASSLRGSGETQYF.

The CDR3 region is CASHRVAGEGDEQFF. The DNA of the CDR3 is TGCGCCAGCCACAGGGTAGCGGGAGAAGGCGATGAGCAGTTCTTC. The V and J genes are TRBV5-1 and TRBJ2-1; 9 bases are shared with TRBD2. The germline V gene has CDR1 SGHRS and CDR2 YFSETQ. This CDR3 is built from 15 residues. The V gene end was trimmed by 7 bases and the J gene end by 8 bases; junction bases not matched to a gene: 13.

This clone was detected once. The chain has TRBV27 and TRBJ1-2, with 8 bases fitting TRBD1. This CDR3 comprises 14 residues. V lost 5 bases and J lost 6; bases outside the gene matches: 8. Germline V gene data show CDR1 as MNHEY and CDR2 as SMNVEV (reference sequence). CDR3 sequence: CASSPTGTGHGYTF. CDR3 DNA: TGTGCCAGCAGTCCCACCGGGACAGGCCATGGCTACACCTTC.

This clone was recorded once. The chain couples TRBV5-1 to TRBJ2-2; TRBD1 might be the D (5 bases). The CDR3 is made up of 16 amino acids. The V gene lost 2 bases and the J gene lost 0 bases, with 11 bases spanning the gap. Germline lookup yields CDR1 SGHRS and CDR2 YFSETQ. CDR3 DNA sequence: TGCGCCAGCAGCTTAGCAGGGCCAACGAACACCGGGGAGCTGTTTTTT. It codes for CASSLAGPTNTGELFF.